This is a list of T cell receptor beta chains from one sample in a study of blood T cells in healthy people across ages. TCRdb re-called the 5' RACE reads through MiXCR, storing one row per CDR3 protein. The sample carries 1.5 million to 2 million distinct CDR3 sequences, 30% to 35% recorded once. The sample consisted of blood. These TCRs come from a woman younger than 45 in good health. Both conserved end residues are part of each CDR3. The D gene is left open where the match is weak. Not every row has a clone size; where given, it reads once, few, many or a size class.

TRBV27	TRBD2	TRBJ2-1	NA	CASSLSGASGTYEQFF	TGTGCCAGCAGTTTATCGGGGGCTAGCGGGACGTATGAGCAGTTCTTC
TRBV7-2	TRBD2	TRBJ2-5	NA	CASSLTPLGGETQYF	TGTGCCAGCAGCTTAACGCCCTTGGGGGGGGAGACCCAGTACTTC
TRBV24-1	TRBD1	TRBJ2-5	NA	CATSDFSGQDLETQYF	TGTGCCACCAGTGATTTCTCGGGACAGGACTTAGAGACCCAGTACTTC
TRBV27	NA	TRBJ2-1	few	CASAGSFVEQFF	TGTGCCAGCGCCGGATCTTTTGTTGAGCAGTTCTTC
TRBV29-1	TRBD1	TRBJ1-1	few	CSAGQALIEDTEAFF	TGCAGCGCGGGACAGGCCCTAATAGAGGACACTGAAGCTTTCTTT
TRBV7-9	NA	TRBJ2-5	NA	CAWSTGLRETQYF	TGTGCCTGGAGTACGGGGCTAAGGGAGACCCAGTACTTC
TRBV10-3	NA	TRBJ2-1	few	CAISEYSRVSYNEQFF	TGTGCTATCAGTGAGTATTCCAGAGTCTCCTACAATGAGCAGTTCTTC
TRBV28	NA	TRBJ2-7	NA	CASSFPEVEQYF	TGTGCCAGCTCGTTCCCCGAAGTCGAGCAGTACTTC
TRBV11-2	NA	TRBJ2-7	few	CASSSRTESYYEQYF	TGTGCCAGCAGCTCGAGGACAGAGTCCTACTACGAGCAGTACTTC
TRBV3-1	TRBD2	TRBJ2-7	few	CASSHRVGRGAYEQYF	TGTGCCAGCAGCCATCGCGTTGGACGGGGGGCCTACGAGCAGTACTTC
TRBV7-2	TRBD2	TRBJ2-5	few	CASSLALAGVGETQYF	TGTGCCAGCAGCTTAGCGCTAGCGGGTGTTGGGGAGACCCAGTACTTC
TRBV29-1	NA	TRBJ1-2	NA	CSVESALPHYGYTF	TGCAGCGTTGAATCAGCACTGCCCCACTATGGCTACACCTTC
TRBV24-1	NA	TRBJ2-7	NA	CATSDLDETGREAQYF	TGTGCCACCAGTGACCTCGACGAGACCGGGAGAGAGGCCCAGTACTTC
TRBV27	NA	TRBJ1-5	NA	CASSLMPSSQPQHF	TGTGCCAGCAGTTTAATGCCCTCGTCCCAGCCCCAGCATTTT
TRBV20-1	TRBD2	TRBJ2-1	many	CSNLAGGVNEQFF	TGCAGTAATCTAGCGGGAGGGGTCAATGAGCAGTTCTTC
TRBV27	NA	TRBJ2-3	few	CASSLLARDTQYF	TGTGCCAGCAGTTTGCTAGCCCGCGATACGCAGTATTTT
TRBV15	NA	TRBJ2-7	NA	CATSREAPMGYEQYF	TGTGCCACCAGCAGAGAGGCGCCAATGGGCTACGAGCAGTACTTC
TRBV5-4	TRBD1	TRBJ2-2	few	CASSPQDRAGRELFF	TGTGCCAGCAGCCCGCAGGACAGGGCGGGGAGGGAGCTGTTTTTT
TRBV7-9	NA	TRBJ2-1	few	CASSSPVGGSYNEQFF	TGTGCCAGCAGCAGCCCTGTGGGGGGATCATACAATGAGCAGTTCTTC
TRBV3-1	NA	TRBJ1-2	few	CASSQDRTRYGYTF	TGTGCCAGCAGCCAAGACCGGACACGATATGGCTACACCTTC
TRBV3-1	TRBD2	TRBJ2-1	few	CASSSTPGLATYNEQFF	TGTGCCAGCAGCTCAACTCCGGGACTAGCGACCTACAATGAGCAGTTCTTC
TRBV9	TRBD1	TRBJ2-1	NA	CASSDDRGRNEQFF	TGTGCCAGCAGCGACGACAGGGGGAGGAATGAGCAGTTCTTC
TRBV30	NA	TRBJ1-1	NA	CAWSGRTEAFF	TGTGCCTGGAGTGGACGGACTGAAGCTTTCTTT
TRBV6-1	NA	TRBJ1-2	few	CASSEAPLYGYTF	TGTGCCAGCAGTGAAGCTCCCCTGTATGGCTACACCTTC
TRBV29-1	NA	TRBJ1-2	many	CSVRAGRGTFNYGYTF	TGCAGCGTCAGAGCGGGGCGGGGGACCTTCAACTATGGCTACACCTTC
TRBV5-6	NA	TRBJ1-1	NA	CASSADTDTEAFF	TGTGCCAGCAGCGCAGACACCGACACTGAAGCTTTCTTT
TRBV13	TRBD1	TRBJ1-6	few	CASSLGTGRSPLHF	TGTGCCAGCAGCCTCGGGACAGGGAGGTCACCCCTCCACTTT
TRBV20-1	TRBD2	TRBJ2-5	NA	CSARDWLAGGLQETQYF	TGCAGTGCTAGAGATTGGCTAGCGGGGGGCCTACAAGAGACCCAGTACTTC
TRBV20-1	TRBD1	TRBJ1-1	few	CSAREGTGRTEAFF	TGCAGTGCTAGAGAGGGGACAGGGAGAACTGAAGCTTTCTTT
TRBV5-5	TRBD2	TRBJ2-5	few	CASSPGTSGMETQYF	TGTGCCAGCAGCCCCGGGACTAGCGGAATGGAGACCCAGTACTTC
TRBV29-1	TRBD1	TRBJ1-4	NA	CSVTGQGDEKLFF	TGCAGCGTGACGGGACAGGGGGACGAAAAACTGTTTTTT
TRBV4-1	TRBD2	TRBJ2-7	few	CASSQDQSASGLSYEQYF	TGCGCCAGCAGCCAAGATCAGTCGGCTAGCGGCCTTTCCTACGAGCAGTACTTC
TRBV7-9	TRBD2	TRBJ2-3	NA	CASSLTSGGVDTQYF	TGTGCCAGCAGCTTGACTAGCGGGGGGGTCGATACGCAGTATTTT
TRBV3-1	TRBD2	TRBJ2-5	NA	CASSQGGRKVETQYF	TGTGCCAGCAGCCAGGGGGGGAGGAAAGTAGAGACCCAGTACTTC
TRBV29-1	NA	TRBJ2-7	NA	CSVVAQGGNYEQYF	TGCAGCGTTGTAGCCCAGGGAGGAAATTACGAGCAGTACTTC
TRBV3-1	TRBD1	TRBJ2-7	NA	CASSQDAPTGSSYEQYF	TGTGCCAGCAGCCAAGATGCCCCGACAGGGAGCTCCTACGAGCAGTACTTC
TRBV12-5	NA	TRBJ2-7	NA	CASGLVGYNEQYF	TGTGCTAGTGGTTTGGTAGGTTACAATGAGCAGTACTTC
TRBV9	NA	TRBJ1-2	NA	CASSLRLWGDPNYGYTF	TGTGCCAGCAGCCTTAGACTATGGGGGGACCCTAACTATGGCTACACCTTC
TRBV5-1	NA	TRBJ2-3	NA	CASSVTASADTQYF	TGCGCCAGTTCGGTGACGGCTAGCGCAGATACGCAGTATTTT
TRBV6-6	NA	TRBJ2-1	few	CASSQTQFNEQFF	TGTGCCAGCAGCCAGACCCAATTTAATGAGCAGTTCTTC
TRBV7-8	TRBD2	TRBJ2-7	NA	CASSPQPGLALLPSYEQYF	TGTGCCAGCAGCCCACAACCGGGACTAGCGCTCCTACCCTCCTACGAGCAGTACTTC
TRBV20-1	NA	TRBJ2-7	NA	CSRRGEIGEQYF	TGCAGTCGAAGGGGAGAGATCGGCGAGCAGTACTTC
TRBV3-1	TRBD1	TRBJ2-7	NA	CASSQLRGPEYEQYF	TGTGCCAGCAGCCAGCTCAGGGGGCCTGAATACGAGCAGTACTTC
TRBV5-1	NA	TRBJ2-7	NA	CVSSLVADYEQYF	TGCGTCAGCAGCTTAGTAGCAGACTACGAGCAGTACTTC
TRBV3-1	TRBD2	TRBJ2-1	many	CASSLTSGGRNEQFF	TGTGCCAGCAGCCTTACTAGCGGGGGTCGAAATGAGCAGTTCTTC
TRBV27	TRBD2	TRBJ2-3	NA	CASRDRLAGIDTQYF	TGTGCCAGCAGGGATCGGCTAGCGGGGATAGATACGCAGTATTTT
TRBV5-1	TRBD1	TRBJ1-1	few	CASSTGQGLNTEAFF	TGCGCCAGCAGCACGGGACAGGGGTTGAACACTGAAGCTTTCTTT
TRBV12-3/TRBV12-4	NA	TRBJ2-7	few	CASSPPRGRPYEQYF	TGTGCCAGCAGCCCCCCACGGGGTAGGCCCTACGAGCAGTACTTC
TRBV12-3/TRBV12-4	TRBD2	TRBJ2-7	NA	CASSLGAGGAAEQYF	TGTGCCAGCAGTTTAGGGGCGGGGGGCGCCGCCGAGCAGTACTTC
TRBV5-1	NA	TRBJ2-5	many	CASSRPGETQYF	TGTGCCAGCAGCCGACCCGGGGAGACCCAGTACTTC
TRBV15	NA	TRBJ2-7	NA	CATSERAAYEQYF	TGTGCCACCAGCGAACGGGCGGCCTACGAGCAGTACTTC
TRBV4-2	TRBD1	TRBJ1-2	few	CASSQTGVPGYGYTF	TGTGCCAGCAGCCAAACAGGGGTGCCGGGATATGGCTACACCTTC
TRBV6-1	TRBD2	TRBJ2-1	few	CASSEALGRLTYNEQFF	TGTGCCAGCAGTGAAGCCCTCGGGAGGTTAACCTACAATGAGCAGTTCTTC
TRBV10-3	TRBD1	TRBJ2-2	few	CASRDSDTGELFF	TGTGCCAGCCGGGACAGTGACACCGGGGAGCTGTTTTTT
TRBV5-1	TRBD2	TRBJ2-5	NA	CASSSGETGGETQYF	TGCGCCAGCAGTTCAGGGGAAACGGGAGGGGAGACCCAGTACTTC
TRBV7-8	NA	TRBJ1-2	few	CASSRQAGSYGYTF	TGTGCCAGCAGTCGACAGGCAGGATCCTATGGCTACACCTTC
TRBV30	NA	TRBJ2-7	NA	CAWSGDWTTYEQYF	TGTGCCTGGAGCGGGGACTGGACCACCTACGAGCAGTACTTC